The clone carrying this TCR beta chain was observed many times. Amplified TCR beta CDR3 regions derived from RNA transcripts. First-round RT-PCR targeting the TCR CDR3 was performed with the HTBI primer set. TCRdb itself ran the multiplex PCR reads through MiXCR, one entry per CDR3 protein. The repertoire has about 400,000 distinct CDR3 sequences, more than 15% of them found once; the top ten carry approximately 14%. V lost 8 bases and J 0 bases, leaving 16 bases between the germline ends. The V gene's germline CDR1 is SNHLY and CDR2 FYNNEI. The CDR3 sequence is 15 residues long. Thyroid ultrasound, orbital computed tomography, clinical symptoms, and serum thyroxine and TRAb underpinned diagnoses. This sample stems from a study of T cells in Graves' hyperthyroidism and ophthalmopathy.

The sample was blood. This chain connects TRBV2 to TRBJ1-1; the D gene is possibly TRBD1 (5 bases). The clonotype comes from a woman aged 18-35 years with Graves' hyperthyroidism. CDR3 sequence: CASCRDVTMNTEAFF. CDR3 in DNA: TGTGCCAGCTGCCGGGACGTCACTATGAACACTGAAGCTTTCTTT.